These 21 T cell receptor beta chains came from one sample sequenced in a study of cytomegalovirus exposure and HLA in healthy donors. The PCR contained 60 Vbeta and 13 Jbeta primers. Sequencing was performed with immunoSEQ multiplex PCR; in TCRdb, only in-frame clones are kept and a portion is missing. The sample contains around 110,000 clones, roughly 9.9% of which appear only once. Sequencing was performed on PBMCs. Receptors originate from a man aged 30 to 39 in good health and CMV-seronegative.

This clone was counted between two and nine times. The V call is TRBV5-6, the J call TRBJ2-2, with 7 positions matching TRBD1. J lost 5 bases, V lost 0 bases, and 1 base had no gene match. Germline lookup yields CDR1 SGHDT and CDR2 YYEEEE. The length of the CDR3 is 14 residues. The CDR3 is CASSLDRGTGELFF. As DNA, the CDR3 is TGTGCCAGCAGCTTGGACAGGGGAACCGGGGAGCTGTTTTTT.

The V call is TRBV6-5, the J call TRBJ1-4; D remains ambiguous. CDR1 is MNHEY, CDR2 SVGAGI, per germline. The CDR3 runs to 11 residues. Trimming removed 10 bases from V and 8 bases from J, with 11 bases in between. The CDR3 protein is CATRAGEKLFF. The CDR3 DNA follows: TGTGCCACACGAGCCGGGGAAAAACTGTTTTTT.

This clone was seen a few times. J is TRBJ2-2 and V is TRBV28; weak D call: TRBD2 (7 bases). Germline V gene lookup returns CDR1 MDHEN and CDR2 SYDVKM. Between the trimmed V and J ends, which lost 6 bases and 1 base, there was a span of 27 bases. The CDR3 loop spans 20 amino acids. The CDR3 DNA sequence: TGTGCCAGCAGCCCCATTTTATTACAGGGAGGGATCGGGAACACCGGGGAGCTGTTTTTT. Protein product: CASSPILLQGGIGNTGELFF.

The genes are TRBV5-1 and TRBJ2-3; the match to TRBD1 covers 12 bases. CDR3 size: 16 residues. The V gene's germline CDR1 is SGHRS and CDR2 YFSETQ. The V and J ends lost 0 bases and 4 bases, in that order; junction bases with no gene match: 3. This chain's CDR3 is CASSLEGQGAADTQYF. The CDR3 DNA reads TGCGCCAGCAGCTTGGAGGGACAGGGGGCCGCAGATACGCAGTATTTT.

A note on this clone: No conserved phenylalanine or tryptophan is present at the end of the CDR3, so a read error is the likely explanation. V and J are TRBV27 and TRBJ1-5, with 8 bases that match TRBD1. The germline CDR1 and CDR2 sequences are MNHEY and SMNVEV (reference sequence). Unmatched junction bases numbered 2, after V lost 3 bases and J lost 7 bases. The CDR3 runs to 13 residues. The CDR3 DNA sequence: TGTGCCAGCAGTTTCTCAGGGGGCCAGCCCCAGCATGTT. Protein product: CASSFSGGQPQHV.

There are a few counts of this clone. This chain joins TRBV5-6 and TRBJ1-2, with D possibly being TRBD1 (6 bases). V lost 3 bases to trimming and J lost 4 bases, with 13 bases between them. Germline V gives CDR1 SGHDT, CDR2 YYEEEE. The CDR3 contains 14 residues. CDR3 sequence: CASSYGTPVYGYTF. CDR3 sequence (DNA): TGTGCCAGCAGCTATGGGACACCCGTCTATGGCTACACCTTC.

The genes are TRBV30 and TRBJ2-7; 8 bases line up with TRBD2. The V gene end was trimmed by 2 bases and the J gene end by 6 bases; junction bases not matched to a gene: 3. Per germline, CDR1 GTSNPN and CDR2 SVGIG (reference sequence). The CDR3 is made up of 12 amino acids. CDR3 in amino acids: CAWSPRGGEQYF. The CDR3 DNA follows: TGTGCCTGGAGTCCCCGGGGGGGCGAGCAGTACTTC.

The chain uses TRBV29-1 and TRBJ1-1; D ambiguous. The CDR3 totals 13 residues. Trimming removed 2 bases at V and 1 base at J, with 8 bases between. CDR1 is SQVTM and CDR2 is ANQGSEA in the germline V gene. CDR3 loop: CSVEREENTEAFF. For the CDR3, the DNA is TGCAGCGTTGAAAGGGAGGAGAACACTGAAGCTTTCTTT.

The chain employs TRBV4-1 and TRBJ2-7, with unresolved D. V lost 0 bases and J 5 bases, leaving 20 bases between the germline ends. This CDR3 has 17 amino acids. Germline V gives CDR1 MGHRA, CDR2 YSYEKL. CDR3 residues: CASSQDPATSNSDEQYF. In DNA form, the CDR3 reads TGCGCCAGCAGCCAAGATCCTGCAACCTCCAATTCGGACGAGCAGTACTTC.

V usage is TRBV11-2 and J usage is TRBJ2-2; tentative D call: TRBD2 (7 bases). Germline-derived CDR1 and CDR2 are SGHAT and FQNNGV. The V end lost 4 bases, the J end lost 7 bases, and 19 bases lay between the germline ends. CDR3 length: 16 residues. In nucleotides, the CDR3 is TGTGCCAGCAGCTCATACGGGGGGCGGGAGTACGGGGAGCTGTTTTTT. It yields the protein CASSSYGGREYGELFF.

Only a few counts were recorded for this clone. J is TRBJ2-3 and V is TRBV5-1; the D is unclear. Trimming took off 4 bases at V and 0 bases at J, with 6 bases between the two ends. The CDR3 is 13 residues long. The germline CDR1 and CDR2 sequences are SGHRS and YFSETQ. The CDR3 coding sequence is TGCGCCAGCAGCGTCTCTAGCACAGATACGCAGTATTTT. It specifies CASSVSSTDTQYF.

The chain uses TRBV4-1 and TRBJ1-1, with D possibly matching TRBD1 (5 bases). The germline V gene has CDR1 MGHRA and CDR2 YSYEKL. V was trimmed by 2 bases and J by 5 bases, leaving 12 bases between them. The CDR3 length is 14 residues. The CDR3 DNA reads TGCGCCAGCAGCCAACCAGGGAGGAGGACTGAAGCTTTCTTT. The encoded protein is CASSQPGRRTEAFF.

CDR3 loop: CASSLVGLAGVNTGELFF. The CDR3 nucleotides read TGTGCCAGCAGCTTGGTGGGACTAGCGGGGGTTAACACCGGGGAGCTGTTTTTT. The V gene is TRBV7-2, the J gene TRBJ2-2, with 14 bases matching TRBD2. The CDR3 consists of 18 residues. The germline CDR1 and CDR2 sequences are SGHTA and FQGNSA. Trimming took 3 bases from V and 2 from J; bases not matched to a gene: 5.

This chain connects TRBV18 to TRBJ1-2; a weak D match, TRBD1 (5 bases). Germline assignment: CDR1 KGHSH and CDR2 LQKENI. This CDR3 comprises 13 residues. The V end lost 1 base, the J end lost 2 bases, and 5 bases lay between the germline ends. The CDR3 loop is CASSPQGNYGYTF. CDR3 sequence (DNA): TGTGCCAGCTCACCACAGGGGAACTATGGCTACACCTTC. The full variable domain, completed using reference TRBV18 and TRBJ1-2, is NAGVMQNPRHLVRRRGQEARLRCSPMKGHSHVYWYRQLPEEGLKFMVYLQKENIIDESGMPKERFSAEFPKEGPSILRIQQVVRGDSAAYFCASSPQGNYGYTFGSGTRLTVV.

The chain is built from TRBV30 and TRBJ1-5, with D unclear. Per germline, CDR1 GTSNPN and CDR2 SVGIG (reference sequence). The germline V and J ends were trimmed by 0 bases and 2 bases, with 11 bases remaining between them. This CDR3 has 15 amino acids. Here the CDR3 DNA reads TGTGCCTGGAGTGTAGGTAGTGCGGGCAATCAGCCCCAGCATTTT. As protein: CAWSVGSAGNQPQHF.

The chain couples TRBV2 to TRBJ1-4; D uncertain. Trimming removed 5 bases at V and 7 bases at J, with 20 bases between. CDR3 size: 16 residues. The V gene's germline CDR1 is SNHLY and CDR2 FYNNEI. DNA for the CDR3: TGTGCCAGCAGTCCTACTCTGGGCTTTGGGCGTGAAAAACTGTTTTTT. It specifies CASSPTLGFGREKLFF.

This rearrangement joins TRBV7-3 to TRBJ2-3, with D unresolved. From germline, CDR1 is SGHTA and CDR2 FQGTGA. Trimming left V 2 bases short and J 4 bases short, with 16 bases between. The CDR3 is 16 amino acids. The CDR3 DNA reads as TGTGCCAGCAGCTTAGGTCTAGTGAGATGGGCAGATACGCAGTATTTT. It codes for CASSLGLVRWADTQYF.

The chain has TRBV5-1 and TRBJ1-4, with 8 positions matching TRBD1. CDR1 and CDR2 from the germline V gene are SGHRS and YFSETQ. The CDR3 is 15 amino acids. The ends lost 0 bases at V and 10 bases at J; junction bases unmatched: 8. CDR3 protein: CASSLGYSTGGKLFF. CDR3 DNA: TGCGCCAGCAGCTTGGGGTATAGTACAGGGGGAAAACTGTTTTTT. Supplemented by reference TRBV5-1 and TRBJ1-4, the full variable domain reads KAGVTQTPRYLIKTRGQQVTLSCSPISGHRSVSWYQQTPGQGLQFLFEYFSETQRNKGNFPGRFSGRQFSNSRSEMNVSTLELGDSALYLCASSLGYSTGGKLFFGSGTQLSVL.

The CDR3: CSVEDLGTAPYEQYF. The CDR3 DNA follows: TGCAGCGTTGAAGATCTGGGGACAGCTCCCTACGAGCAGTACTTC. The rearrangement links TRBV29-1 to TRBJ2-7; 7 bases fit TRBD1. CDR1 and CDR2 from the germline V gene are SQVTM and ANQGSEA. V was pared by 0 bases and J by 2 bases, with 7 bases of the junction left unmatched. The CDR3 covers 15 residues.

This clone was counted a single time. The V call is TRBV28, the J call TRBJ1-2; 8 bases fit TRBD1. The V and J ends lost 3 bases and 2 bases, in that order; junction bases with no gene match: 5. Germline V gene lookup returns CDR1 MDHEN and CDR2 SYDVKM. CDR3 length equals 15 residues. CDR3 protein: CASSLFTGGNYGYTF. CDR3 coding DNA: TGTGCCAGCAGTTTGTTTACAGGGGGAAACTATGGCTACACCTTC.

CDR3 DNA sequence: TGTGCCAGCAGTATCAACCAGGGGAACATTCAGTACTTC. Amino acid sequence: CASSINQGNIQYF. The gene calls are TRBV27 and TRBJ2-4; tentative D call: TRBD1 (6 bases). The ends were cut back, 5 bases at V and 7 bases at J, with 12 bases in the middle. From germline, CDR1 is MNHEY and CDR2 SMNVEV (reference sequence). The CDR3 length is 13 residues.